The sequence of this TCR beta chain was determined in a study of type 1 regulatory T cells. Study summary: This in vitro CD4 product, T-allo10, is enriched for Tr1 cells and alloantigen-specific.

As concerns this clonotype: Its antigen is as yet unknown.

TCRdb redid the calling of the reads with MiXCR, one entry per CDR3 protein. The sample carries some 60,000 distinct CDR3 sequences, over 50% recorded once. Study-wide findings and caveats: Compared with non-Tr1 cells, Tr1 cells showed a narrower TCR repertoire.

The sequence was obtained from a human donor in good health. The source material was cultured non-Tr1 T cells, either the whole culture or a sorted T cell fraction (not recorded which).

The CDR3 DNA is TGTGCCAGCAGCATTAGTGGGTTCAGAGATACGCAGTATTTT. It yields the protein CASSISGFRDTQYF. This chain links TRBV7-2 with TRBJ2-3; D is unresolved. V lost 5 bases and J 5 bases, leaving 14 bases between the germline ends. CDR3 length: 14 residues. The germline V gene encodes CDR1 SGHTA and CDR2 FQGNSA.